The following is a T cell receptor beta chain sequence with its context. Its antigen is as yet unknown. The data stem from a study of T cell responses to AZD1222 COVID-19 vaccine. Study-wide points: Across spike, vaccine-associated CD4 TCRs were found, dominant at 160-218 and 743-854. Clonal diversity was possibly underestimated, and the donors were mostly white British, with more females. Increased Spike-specific TCR breadth and depth were observed after two AZD1222 doses.

Produced via immunoSEQ multiplex PCR; TCRdb's table is partial and in-frame only. Of approximately 80,000 clones listed, 90% are singletons. This CDR3 has 13 amino acids. The germline V and J ends were trimmed by 5 bases and 5 bases, with 12 bases remaining between them. The study pooled second doses at about 4 or about 12 weeks. The source was peripheral blood, collected 28 days after the second AZD1222 dose. This sequence joins TRBV12-3 or TRBV12-4 and TRBJ1-2, with no clear D. The TCR sequence derives from an adult who received the AZD1222 COVID-19 vaccine. The CDR3: CASSLKPDYGYTF. In DNA, the CDR3 is TGTGCCAGCAGTCTAAAACCAGATTATGGCTACACCTTC.